A selection of T cell receptor beta chains follows, all from one sample in a study of vaccination and CD4 T cells after COVID-19. Using its own MiXCR run on the PCR reads, TCRdb lists one record per CDR3 protein. Of tens of thousands of distinct CDR3 sequences listed, about 31% were seen once; the top ten hold around 12%. Their antigen targets remain unknown. Sequencing was done on a sample of cultured CD4+ T cells from blood. The receptors originated from a human donor with COVID-19. Both conserved end residues are part of each CDR3. D genes are given only for firm matches. The size field is filled for only some rows; it gives once, few, many or a size class.

TRBJ1-1 TRBV20-1 once . 15 TGCAGTGCTAGTCTGGGGGGCGGATTACTCGCTGAAGCTTTCTTT CSASLGGGLLAEAFF
TRBJ1-1 TRBV27 . . 13 TGTGCCAGCAGGCTGGTGGACGGCCGTAGGGCTTTCTTT CASRLVDGRRAFF
TRBJ2-5 TRBV7-2 . . 15 TGTGCCAGCAGCCCCTCGGCGGGTCGCCAAGAGACCCAGTACTTC CASSPSAGRQETQYF
TRBJ1-2 TRBV7-9 few . 15 TGTGCCAGCAGCCTAGCCTGGGAAGGAAACTATGGCTACACCTTC CASSLAWEGNYGYTF
TRBJ2-6 TRBV28 . . 16 TGTGCCAGCAGTTCGCCAGGGTCGTCTGGGGCCAACGTCCTGACTTTC CASSSPGSSGANVLTF
TRBJ1-6 TRBV7-2 . TRBD1 15 TGTGCCAGCAGCTTAGGGACAGGGAATAATTCACCCCTCCACTTT CASSLGTGNNSPLHF
TRBJ2-1 TRBV24-1 . TRBD2 15 TGTGCCACCAGTGAGCCTAGCGGGGGGGTCAATGAGCAGTTCTTC CATSEPSGGVNEQFF
TRBJ1-4 TRBV12-3/TRBV12-4 . . 14 TGTGCCAGCAGTTTAGGGGGGGGGAATGAAAAACTGTTTTTT CASSLGGGNEKLFF
TRBJ2-3 TRBV5-5 few TRBD1 17 TGTGCCAGCAGCTTGGCCTCTAGGACAGGGGGCACAGATACGCAGTATTTT CASSLASRTGGTDTQYF
TRBJ1-1 TRBV7-6 . . 14 TGTGCCAGCAGCTTATATAACGGAGGCACTGAAGCTTTCTTT CASSLYNGGTEAFF
TRBJ2-7 TRBV2 . TRBD2 17 TGTGCCAGCAGTTCCCGGAGAGCGGGGGGCCAAACCTACGAGCAGTACTTC CASSSRRAGGQTYEQYF
TRBJ1-2 TRBV28 few TRBD1 13 TGTGCCAGCAAGACAGGGACGCCGAATGGCTACACCTTT CASKTGTPNGYTF
TRBJ2-1 TRBV6-2/TRBV6-3 . . 16 TGTGCCAGCAGTTTGGAGTTATGGTCCCCCTACAATGAGCAGTTCTTC CASSLELWSPYNEQFF
TRBJ2-7 TRBV7-2 . TRBD1 15 TGTGCCAGCAGGCGCAGGGACAGGGGAGGCTACGAGCAGTACTTC CASRRRDRGGYEQYF
TRBJ1-3 TRBV7-2 . . 14 TGTGCCAGCAGCCTGGGGATGGCTGGAAACACCATATATTTT CASSLGMAGNTIYF
TRBJ1-5 TRBV30 . . 12 TGTGCCTGGATGGGGGTCAATCAGCCCCAGCATTTT CAWMGVNQPQHF
TRBJ2-7 TRBV12-3/TRBV12-4 . TRBD1 13 TGTGCCAGCAGTCAGGGACAGGGGGGAAAGCAGTACTTC CASSQGQGGKQYF
TRBJ2-2 TRBV7-3 . . 13 TGTGCCAGCAGCTTAATGCCGAACGGGGAGCTGTTTTTT CASSLMPNGELFF
TRBJ1-2 TRBV7-2 . . 13 TGTGCCAGCAGCTTAGGGGGACAATATGGCTACACCTTC CASSLGGQYGYTF
TRBJ1-5 TRBV18 . TRBD1 12 TGTGCCAGCTCAACAGGGGATCAGCCCCAGCATTTT CASSTGDQPQHF
TRBJ1-3 TRBV19 . TRBD1 16 TGTGCCAGTAGGACCGGGACAGGGAGCTCTGGAAACACCATATATTTT CASRTGTGSSGNTIYF
TRBJ2-1 TRBV4-1 . . 15 TGCGCCAGCAGCCAAGATATAGGCCCCCCTAATGAGCAGTTCTTC CASSQDIGPPNEQFF
TRBJ1-5 TRBV4-2 . . 14 TGTGCCAGCAGCCAAGGGGCAAATGGACAGCCCCAGCATTTT CASSQGANGQPQHF
TRBJ2-2 TRBV7-9 few . 13 TGTGCCAGCAGCCCGACTAACACCGGGGAGCTGTTTTTT CASSPTNTGELFF
TRBJ1-5 TRBV28 . . 14 TGTGCCAGCAGTTTAGGGGACGGGAATCAGCCCCAGCATTTT CASSLGDGNQPQHF
TRBJ1-1 TRBV19 few . 14 TGTGCCAGTCGCCCTGGGGTAACTGACACTGAAGCTTTCTTT CASRPGVTDTEAFF
TRBJ2-3 TRBV5-3 . . 15 TGTGCCAGAAGCTTGGGAGGGGCGGGGAGAGATACGCAGTATTTT CARSLGGAGRDTQYF
TRBJ1-2 TRBV11-2 . . 15 TGTGCCAGCAGCTTAGATAGTAGTTGGGCTGGGGGCTACACCTTC CASSLDSSWAGGYTF
TRBJ1-1 TRBV6-1 few . 13 TGTGCCAGCCGACAGGTGGAGAACACTGAAGCTTTCTTT CASRQVENTEAFF
TRBJ1-5 TRBV18 few TRBD1 15 TGTGCCAGCTCACCGTCCGGGACAGGGGTTCGACCCCAGCATTTT CASSPSGTGVRPQHF